This T cell receptor (beta chain) was found in a study of post-analysis software for immune sequencing data. Looking at the study overall: Disease trajectories encompassed relapsing-remitting, secondary progressive and progressive-relapsing multiple sclerosis.

Unique molecular identifiers featured in each of the TCR beta cDNA libraries. Roughly 450,000 cDNA molecules were recovered from an input of 1 to 10 million T cells. A single record per CDR3 protein comes from TCRdb applying MiXCR to the PCR reads. The sample lists fewer than 850,000 distinct CDR3 sequences, 35% to 55% occurring once. As to this clonotype: The antigen is not known. The germline gene is not matched at one end of the junction; a read error may be the cause.

Germline V gene lookup returns CDR1 SGHTA and CDR2 FQGNSA. The CDR3 is 15 amino acids. Findings of the study overall: In patients, four to six TRBV segments were more frequent than in controls, with TRBV5-6, TRBV5-1 and TRBV20-1 among them. Samples sharing a preparation batch grouped tightly together when assessed by F measure. Patients with multiple sclerosis recorded significantly lower normalized Chao1 diversity than controls, the study found.

The TCR comes from a girl aged 10 to 17 with multiple sclerosis. The sequencing sample was made of blood. The chain is built from TRBV7-2 and TRBJ2-1; 14 bases line up with TRBD2. For the CDR3, the DNA is TGTGCCAGCAGGTCAGGACTAGCGGGAGGCAATAAGCAGTTCTTC. This gives the protein CASRSGLAGGNKQFF.